The 19 T cell receptor beta chains presented below share a single source sample, sequenced in a study of identical twins. TCRdb ran MiXCR on the 5' RACE reads and lists one entry per CDR3 protein. This sample has 460,000 or so distinct CDR3 sequences, with 13% to 15% found just once. This sample also appeared in a second study, on yellow fever vaccine responses in identical twins.

Material for sequencing was CD4+ T cells sorted from blood. The receptor source for this set is a woman between 18 and 29 years old in good health.

The sample holds a few counts of this clonotype. The chain recombines TRBV29-1 with TRBJ2-7; 11 nucleotides line up with TRBD2. Germline V gene sequence: CDR1 SQVTM, CDR2 ANQGSEA. CDR3 size: 13 residues. V shed 5 bases and J 3 bases; nucleotides not matched to a gene: 3. CDR3 nucleotide sequence: TGCAGCGTTCTAGCGGGGGGAAACTACGAGCAGTACTTC. Residues: CSVLAGGNYEQYF.

This clonotype was observed at least ten times. The chain has TRBV12-3 or TRBV12-4 and TRBJ1-5; 7 bases fit TRBD1. The CDR3 is 15 residues long. The J segment lost 7 bases and the V segment lost 5 bases, leaving 11 bases of the junction unmatched. The CDR3 DNA follows: TGTGCCAGCAGTGATGACAGGGTTTTAACGCAGCCCCAGCATTTT. Protein product: CASSDDRVLTQPQHF.

V gene TRBV28 combines with J gene TRBJ2-7; no clear D. Germline assignment: CDR1 MDHEN and CDR2 SYDVKM. The CDR3 has 13 residues. V was pared by 6 bases and J by 2 bases, with 11 bases between. The CDR3 DNA is TGTGCCAGCAGCTTGGTTTTCCCCTACGAGCAGTACTTC. It encodes CASSLVFPYEQYF. Using reference TRBV28 and TRBJ2-7 for the parts outside the CDR3, the full variable domain is DVKVTQSSRYLVKRTGEKVFLECVQDMDHENMFWYRQDPGLGLRLIYFSYDVKMKEKGDIPEGYSVSREKKERFSLILESASTNQTSMYLCASSLVFPYEQYFGPGTRLTVT.

The sample holds a few counts of this clonotype. The genes are TRBV20-1 and TRBJ1-5; TRBD1 matches at 7 bases. Germline lookup yields CDR1 DFQATT and CDR2 SNEGSKA (reference sequence). This CDR3 contains 13 residues. The V gene end was trimmed by 3 bases and the J gene end by 4 bases; junction bases not matched to a gene: 3. The CDR3 here is CSASSGGNQPQHF. As DNA, the CDR3 is TGCAGTGCTAGCTCAGGGGGAAATCAGCCCCAGCATTTT.

V gene TRBV29-1 combines with J gene TRBJ2-3; D possibly corresponds to TRBD2 (6 bases). The CDR3 runs 12 residues. Germline V gene lookup returns CDR1 SQVTM and CDR2 ANQGSEA. V lost 5 bases and J lost 4, with 10 bases in between. CDR3 sequence reads: CSVLGGSDTQYF. The CDR3 DNA is TGCAGCGTTTTGGGAGGTTCAGATACGCAGTATTTT.

This clonotype was detected only a few times. V is TRBV3-1 and J is TRBJ2-3; 8 nucleotides match TRBD1. Germline V gene sequence: CDR1 LGHDT, CDR2 YNNKEL (reference sequence). V shed 1 base, J shed 3 bases, and the junction held 3 bases outside the gene matches. This CDR3 contains 15 residues. The CDR3 protein is CASSQGTGRTDTQYF. Written as DNA, the CDR3 is TGTGCCAGCAGCCAAGGGACAGGGAGGACAGATACGCAGTATTTT.

The chain is built from TRBV7-8 and TRBJ2-1, with 7 bases aligning to TRBD2. The CDR3 is made up of 15 amino acids. Per the germline V gene, CDR1 is SGHVS and CDR2 is FQNEAQ. After removal of 6 bases from V and 0 bases from J, the junction contained 5 bases not matched to a gene. The CDR3 here is CASSWGGYSYNEQFF. In nucleotides, the CDR3 is TGTGCCAGCAGTTGGGGGGGGTACTCCTACAATGAGCAGTTCTTC.

This clonotype was seen more than once but under ten times. In DNA, the CDR3 is TGTGCCAGCAGTTACTCGTTTCCCTACGAGCAGTACTTC. Translation: CASSYSFPYEQYF. The chain is built from TRBV6-2 or TRBV6-3 and TRBJ2-7; unclear D gene. The V gene lost 0 bases and the J gene lost 2 bases, with 5 bases spanning the gap. The CDR3 loop spans 13 amino acids. Germline loops: CDR1 MNHEY, CDR2 SVGEGT.

The table lists this clonotype with a few counts. The chain couples TRBV14 to TRBJ2-5, with D unclear. This CDR3 is 13 amino acids long. Germline loops: CDR1 SGHDN, CDR2 FVKESK. V lost 4 bases, J lost 5 bases, and 11 bases lay in between. The CDR3 DNA reads as TGTGCCAGCAGCCGTCTTGCGATGGAGACCCAGTACTTC. This encodes CASSRLAMETQYF.

V gene TRBV2 combines with J gene TRBJ2-7; a weak D match, TRBD1 (7 bases). This CDR3 contains 14 residues. V was trimmed by 2 bases and J by 3 bases, leaving 11 bases between them. CDR1 is SNHLY and CDR2 is FYNNEI in the germline V gene. Here the CDR3 reads CASSERRGLYEQYF. In DNA, the CDR3 is TGTGCCAGCAGTGAAAGGAGGGGGCTCTACGAGCAGTACTTC.

This clonotype came up a few times. The chain has TRBV6-2 or TRBV6-3 and TRBJ2-7, with 9 bases that match TRBD2. The V segment lost 6 bases and the J segment 3 bases; nucleotides outside the gene matches: 9. Germline CDR1 and CDR2: MNHEY and SVGEGT. This CDR3 region has 15 residues. The CDR3 spells CASSPWGSGSYEQYF. CDR3 coding DNA: TGTGCCAGCAGCCCTTGGGGTAGCGGGAGCTACGAGCAGTACTTC.

J is TRBJ1-3 and V is TRBV28; the D is unclear. The CDR3 covers 13 residues. The germline V and J ends were trimmed by 5 bases and 0 bases, with 5 bases remaining between them. CDR1 is MDHEN and CDR2 is SYDVKM in the germline V gene. CDR3 amino acids: CASSHRSGNTIYF. In DNA, the CDR3 is TGTGCCAGCAGTCACCGCTCTGGAAACACCATATATTTT.

The chain employs TRBV15 and TRBJ2-1, with D unclear. The CDR3 consists of 12 residues. The V end was cut by 8 bases, the J end by 4 bases, with 9 bases between. Germline lookup yields CDR1 LNHNV and CDR2 YYDKDF (reference sequence). Written as DNA, the CDR3 is TGTGCCACCGGCGGCAGGTACAATGAGCAGTTCTTC. Translated: CATGGRYNEQFF.

This clonotype has ten or more counts. This sequence joins TRBV12-3 or TRBV12-4 and TRBJ2-5; TRBD1 matches at 7 bases. This CDR3 is built from 12 residues. V lost 4 bases, J lost 9 bases, and 5 bases stayed unmatched. CDR3 nucleotide sequence: TGTGCCAGCAGTTCATCAGGGACAGCCCAGTACTTC. Protein: CASSSSGTAQYF.

The chain uses TRBV29-1 and TRBJ2-2; D could derive from TRBD1 or TRBD2 (5 bases each). From germline, CDR1 is SQVTM and CDR2 ANQGSEA. The V end was cut by 7 bases, the J end by 1 base, with 10 bases between. The CDR3 covers 13 residues. The CDR3 coding sequence is TGCAGCGGGGGGACCAGGAACACCGGGGAGCTGTTTTTT. Encoded protein: CSGGTRNTGELFF.

Many counts were recorded for this clonotype. The rearrangement uses TRBV7-3 and TRBJ2-1; 7 bases align to TRBD2. The germline CDR1 and CDR2 sequences are SGHTA and FQGTGA. V lost 5 bases, J lost 4 bases, and 5 bases stayed unmatched. This CDR3 region has 14 residues. CDR3 amino acids: CASSPSGGYNEQFF. The CDR3 DNA reads as TGTGCCAGCAGCCCGTCGGGGGGTTACAATGAGCAGTTCTTC.

This clonotype occurred a few times. V and J are TRBV2 and TRBJ2-7; the match to TRBD2 covers 7 bases. This CDR3 region has 17 residues. Trimming cost V 3 bases and J 2 bases; bases outside gene matches: 13. Germline CDR1 SNHLY, CDR2 FYNNEI. The CDR3 loop reads CASSDLTGASGTYEQYF. CDR3 nucleotide sequence: TGTGCCAGCAGTGATCTTACCGGGGCTAGCGGTACCTACGAGCAGTACTTC.

The V gene is TRBV7-9, the J gene TRBJ1-1, with D maybe TRBD1 (6 bases). CDR1 SEHNR and CDR2 FQNEAQ come from the germline V gene (reference sequence). The V and J ends lost 2 bases and 2 bases respectively, with 15 bases between them. This CDR3 comprises 16 residues. DNA for the CDR3: TGTGCCAGCAGCTTAACGCTGGGGGCACTAAACACTGAAGCTTTCTTT. It specifies CASSLTLGALNTEAFF.

The chain carries TRBV5-1 and TRBJ2-3; D is ambiguous. Trimming shortened V by 1 base and J by 3 bases, and 12 bases separated the two germline ends. The CDR3 has 15 amino acids. Germline V gene data show CDR1 as SGHRS and CDR2 as YFSETQ. The CDR3 DNA reads as TGCGCCAGCAGCTTGTCGCCTGCGTTTACAGATACGCAGTATTTT. This codes for CASSLSPAFTDTQYF.